Following are 14 T cell receptor beta chains from one sample sequenced in a study of shared clonotypes between healthy human individuals (dated by TCRdb to about 2020). Libraries came from the immunoSEQ multiplex PCR assay. This is the immuneACCESS table as TCRdb keeps it, with only in-frame sequences that have V and J called. A part of the clones is gone; compared with another copy, unresolved V genes explain less than half, and the rest is unexplained. For this sample there are about 700,000 clones; just over 90% appear just once. Jointly, the top ten make up roughly 24% of the sample. CD8 naive samples consisted of CD45RO-negative cells that were positively selected for CCR7, yielding a CD45RA+CCR7+ population without TemRA cells. Material: naive CD8+ T cells sorted from blood. In light of the paper, this sample's cell subset or site label describes: CD45RA+CCR7+. These receptors all stem from a man under 40 in good health.

The chain recombines TRBV7-9 with TRBJ2-7, with D perhaps assigned TRBD1 or TRBD2 (7 bases each). CDR3 length: 18 residues. Trimming removed 5 bases at V and 0 bases at J, with 23 bases between. Germline V gene data show CDR1 as SEHNR and CDR2 as FQNEAQ (reference sequence). The CDR3, as DNA: TGTGCCAGCAGCCTATCCGGGGGAGGGAGACAGGGCTCCTACGAGCAGTACTTC. It is translated as CASSLSGGGRQGSYEQYF.

This clone was found once. The V and J genes are TRBV7-6 and TRBJ2-1, with D maybe TRBD1 (6 bases). The ends were cut back, 4 bases at V and 3 bases at J, with 13 bases in the middle. The CDR3 consists of 15 residues. Germline-derived CDR1 and CDR2 are SGHVS and FNYEAQ. The DNA for the CDR3 is TGTGCCAGCAGCTCCCCGGGACACAACTACAATGAGCAGTTCTTC. Translated, it gives CASSSPGHNYNEQFF.

The V and J genes are TRBV5-8 and TRBJ2-7; 8 bases are a match to TRBD2. The J segment lost 0 bases and the V segment lost 4 bases, leaving 3 bases of the junction unmatched. The CDR3 is 14 amino acids. From germline, CDR1 is SGHTS and CDR2 YDEGEE. CDR3 sequence reads: CASSRGGYSYEQYF. DNA for the CDR3: TGTGCCAGCAGCCGGGGGGGGTACTCCTACGAGCAGTACTTC.

The chain has TRBV7-9 and TRBJ2-1; 7 bases match TRBD1. The CDR3 covers 16 residues. Germline CDR1 is SEHNR and CDR2 is FQNEAQ (reference sequence). J lost 6 bases, V lost 6 bases, and 14 bases had no gene match. The DNA for the CDR3 is TGTGCCAGCAGTCCTGAGGGGACAGTCCTCACCAATGAGCAGTTCTTC. It is translated as CASSPEGTVLTNEQFF. The entire variable domain, with the rest obtained from reference TRBV7-9 and TRBJ2-1, is as follows: DTGVSQNPRHKITKRGQNVTFRCDPISEHNRLYWYRQTLGQGPEFLTYFQNEAQLEKSRLLSDRFSAERPKGSFSTLEIQRTEQGDSAMYLCASSPEGTVLTNEQFFGPGTRLTVL.

This clone has only one observation. The chain has TRBV15 and TRBJ2-2; unclear D gene. The V end was cut by 2 bases, the J end by 7 bases, with 5 bases between. Germline assignment: CDR1 LNHNV and CDR2 YYDKDF (reference sequence). This CDR3 region has 12 residues. The CDR3 nucleotides read TGTGCCACCAGCAGAAATAACGGGGAGCTGTTTTTT. Its translation is CATSRNNGELFF.

The chain links TRBV9 to TRBJ2-3; 8 bases map to TRBD2. From germline, CDR1 is SGDLS and CDR2 YYNGEE. Trimming cost V 0 bases and J 6 bases; bases outside gene matches: 6. CDR3 length: 15 amino acids. In DNA, the CDR3 is TGTGCCAGCAGCGTAGTCGCTAGCGGGTTTGATACGCAGTATTTT. Amino acids: CASSVVASGFDTQYF.

V is TRBV5-5 and J is TRBJ1-4; 9 bases are a match to TRBD1. The CDR3 contains 14 residues. Unmatched junction bases numbered 6, after V lost 5 bases and J lost 7 bases. Germline CDR1 reads SGHKS; CDR2 reads YYEKEE (reference sequence). This chain's CDR3 is CASRRDRVSEKLFF. CDR3 in DNA: TGTGCCAGCAGGCGGGACAGGGTCAGTGAAAAACTGTTTTTT.

The gene calls are TRBV6-6 and TRBJ2-2; D gene unclear. Germline V lookup: CDR1 MNHNY, CDR2 SVGAGI (reference sequence). V dropped 6 bases and J dropped 1 base, with 15 bases sitting between them. CDR3 length: 16 amino acids. The CDR3 here is CASSPDLDLNTGELFF. The DNA for the CDR3 is TGTGCCAGCAGCCCCGACTTGGATCTGAACACCGGGGAGCTGTTTTTT.

The rearrangement links TRBV27 to TRBJ1-2; unclear D gene. This CDR3 spans 15 amino acids. The V gene's germline CDR1 is MNHEY and CDR2 SMNVEV (reference sequence). V was clipped by 0 bases and J by 0 bases, with 8 bases between them. The CDR3 coding sequence is TGTGCCAGCAGTTTATCCACGGATTCTAACTATGGCTACACCTTC. Amino acids: CASSLSTDSNYGYTF.

The chain uses TRBV7-3 and TRBJ2-2; 10 nucleotides agree with TRBD1. Germline-derived CDR1 and CDR2 are SGHTA and FQGTGA. J lost 5 bases, V lost 5 bases, and 8 bases had no gene match. The CDR3 has 16 amino acids. The CDR3 bases are TGTGCCAGCAGCCCACCCGGGACAGGGGCTACCGGGGAGCTGTTTTTT. Translated, it gives CASSPPGTGATGELFF.

Details on this clone: Other DNA sequences in this specimen translate into the identical CDR3. V is TRBV7-6 and J is TRBJ2-7; 11 positions agree with TRBD2. Germline V CDR1 and CDR2: SGHVS, FNYEAQ. With 4 bases clipped from V and 3 bases from J, the junction kept 2 bases outside the gene matches. The CDR3 runs 14 residues. CDR3 coding DNA: TGTGCCAGCAGCTCCGGGACTAGCGGCTACGAGCAGTACTTC. Its protein product is CASSSGTSGYEQYF. Based on the CDR3 plus reference TRBV7-6 and TRBJ2-7, the full variable domain is GAGVSQSPRYKVTKRGQDVALRCDPISGHVSLYWYRQALGQGPEFLTYFNYEAQQDKSGLPNDRFSAERPEGSISTLTIQRTEQRDSAMYRCASSSGTSGYEQYFGPGTRLTVT.

Comment on this clone: Germline is not matched at one junction end, which may reflect a read error. This rearrangement joins TRBV7-2 to TRBJ2-1; TRBD2 agrees at 11 bases. The CDR3 loop spans 12 amino acids. CDR1 and CDR2 (germline): SGHTA, FQGNSA. CDR3 coding DNA: TGTGCCAGCAGCTCCCGACTAGCGGGACTAGTCTTC. As protein: CASSSRLAGLVF.

The chain carries TRBV9 and TRBJ2-2; no reliable D call. The ends were cut back, 4 bases at V and 5 bases at J, with 3 bases in the middle. The CDR3 consists of 11 residues. The V gene's germline CDR1 is SGDLS and CDR2 YYNGEE. CDR3 sequence reads: CASSRTGELFF. CDR3 coding DNA: TGTGCCAGCAGCCGAACCGGGGAGCTGTTTTTT.

The gene calls are TRBV27 and TRBJ2-7; D remains ambiguous. The germline V gene has CDR1 MNHEY and CDR2 SMNVEV (reference sequence). With 2 bases removed from V and 3 bases from J, the gap between germline ends came to 11 bases. The CDR3 runs 14 residues. The CDR3 region has the DNA TGTGCCAGCAGTTTACGGCAGGTTGGCTACGAGCAGTACTTC. This translates into CASSLRQVGYEQYF.